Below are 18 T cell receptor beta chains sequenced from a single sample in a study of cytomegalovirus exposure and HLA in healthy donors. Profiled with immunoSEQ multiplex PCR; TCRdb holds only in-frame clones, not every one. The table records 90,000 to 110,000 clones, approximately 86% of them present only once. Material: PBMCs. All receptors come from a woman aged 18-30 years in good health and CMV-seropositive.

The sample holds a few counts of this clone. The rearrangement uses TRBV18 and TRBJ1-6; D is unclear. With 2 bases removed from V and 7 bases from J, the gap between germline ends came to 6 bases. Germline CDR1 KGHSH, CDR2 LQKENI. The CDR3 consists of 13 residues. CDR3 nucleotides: TGTGCCAGCTCACCAATCTCCAATTCACCCCTCCACTTT. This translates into CASSPISNSPLHF. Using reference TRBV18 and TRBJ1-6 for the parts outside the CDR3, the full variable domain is NAGVMQNPRHLVRRRGQEARLRCSPMKGHSHVYWYRQLPEEGLKFMVYLQKENIIDESGMPKERFSAEFPKEGPSILRIQQVVRGDSAAYFCASSPISNSPLHFGNGTRLTVT.

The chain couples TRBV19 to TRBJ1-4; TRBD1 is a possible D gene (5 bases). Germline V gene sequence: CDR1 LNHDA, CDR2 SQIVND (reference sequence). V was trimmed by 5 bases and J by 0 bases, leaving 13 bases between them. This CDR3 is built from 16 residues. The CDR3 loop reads CASSPPQGATNEKLFF. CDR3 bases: TGTGCCAGTAGTCCGCCTCAGGGCGCAACTAATGAAAAACTGTTTTTT.

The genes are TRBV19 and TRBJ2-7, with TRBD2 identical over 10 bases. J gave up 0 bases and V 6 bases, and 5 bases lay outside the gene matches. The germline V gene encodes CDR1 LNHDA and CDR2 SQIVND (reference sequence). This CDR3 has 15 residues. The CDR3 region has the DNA TGTGCCAGTAGAGAAGCGGGAGGGAGCTCCTACGAGCAGTACTTC. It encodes CASREAGGSSYEQYF. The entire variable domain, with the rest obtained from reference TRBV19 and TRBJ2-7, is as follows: DGGITQSPKYLFRKEGQNVTLSCEQNLNHDAMYWYRQDPGQGLRLIYYSQIVNDFQKGDIAEGYSVSREKKESFPLTVTSAQKNPTAFYLCASREAGGSSYEQYFGPGTRLTVT.

CDR3 protein: CASSRGLLGAREQFF. In nucleotides, the CDR3 is TGTGCCAGCAGCCGAGGGCTACTGGGGGCCAGGGAGCAGTTCTTC. The chain links TRBV7-3 to TRBJ2-1; perhaps TRBD1 as D (6 bases). This CDR3 contains 15 residues. The V gene lost 5 bases and the J gene lost 10 bases, with 21 bases spanning the gap. The germline CDR1 and CDR2 sequences are SGHTA and FQGTGA.

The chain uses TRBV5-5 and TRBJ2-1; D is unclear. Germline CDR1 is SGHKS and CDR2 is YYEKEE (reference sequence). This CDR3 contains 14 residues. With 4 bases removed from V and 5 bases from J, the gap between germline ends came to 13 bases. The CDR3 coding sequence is TGTGCCAGCAGCCCCCCTACAGTTCACAATGAGCAGTTCTTC. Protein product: CASSPPTVHNEQFF. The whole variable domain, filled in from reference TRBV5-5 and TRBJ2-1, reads DAGVTQSPTHLIKTRGQQVTLRCSPISGHKSVSWYQQVLGQGPQFIFQYYEKEERGRGNFPDRFSARQFPNYSSELNVNALLLGDSALYLCASSPPTVHNEQFFGPGTRLTVL.

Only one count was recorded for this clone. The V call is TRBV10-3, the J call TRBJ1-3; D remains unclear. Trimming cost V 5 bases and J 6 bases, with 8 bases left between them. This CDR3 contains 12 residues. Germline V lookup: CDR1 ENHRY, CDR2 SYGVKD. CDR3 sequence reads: CAISPGENTIYF. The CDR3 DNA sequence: TGTGCCATCAGTCCGGGAGAAAACACCATATATTTT.

CDR3 in amino acids: CASSLATGQGSWTYEQYF. The DNA of the CDR3 is TGTGCCAGCAGCTTGGCCACGGGACAGGGAAGTTGGACCTACGAGCAGTACTTC. The chain combines TRBV5-5 with TRBJ2-7, with 9 bases that match TRBD1. V gave up 0 bases and J gave up 2 bases; unmatched junction bases: 12. This CDR3 region has 18 residues. The V gene's germline CDR1 is SGHKS and CDR2 YYEKEE (reference sequence).

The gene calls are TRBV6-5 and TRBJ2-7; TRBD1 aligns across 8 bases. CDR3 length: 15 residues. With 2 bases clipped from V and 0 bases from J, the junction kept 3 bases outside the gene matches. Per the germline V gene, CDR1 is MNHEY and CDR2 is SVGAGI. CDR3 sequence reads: CASSYGQGLSYEQYF. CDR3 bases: TGTGCCAGCAGTTACGGACAGGGTCTCTCCTACGAGCAGTACTTC.

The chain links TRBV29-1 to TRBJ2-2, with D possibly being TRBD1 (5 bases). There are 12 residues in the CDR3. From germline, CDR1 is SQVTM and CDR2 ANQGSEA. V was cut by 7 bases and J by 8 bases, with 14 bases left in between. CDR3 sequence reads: CSGSRGTGELFF. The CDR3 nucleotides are TGCAGCGGAAGTAGGGGAACAGGGGAGCTGTTTTTT.

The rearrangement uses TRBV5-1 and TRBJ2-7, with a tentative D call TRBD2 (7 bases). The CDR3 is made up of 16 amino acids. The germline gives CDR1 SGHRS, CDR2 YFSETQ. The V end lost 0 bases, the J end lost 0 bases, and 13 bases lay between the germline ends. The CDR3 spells CASSLGGGGASYEQYF. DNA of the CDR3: TGCGCCAGCAGCTTGGGTGGCGGGGGCGCCTCCTACGAGCAGTACTTC.

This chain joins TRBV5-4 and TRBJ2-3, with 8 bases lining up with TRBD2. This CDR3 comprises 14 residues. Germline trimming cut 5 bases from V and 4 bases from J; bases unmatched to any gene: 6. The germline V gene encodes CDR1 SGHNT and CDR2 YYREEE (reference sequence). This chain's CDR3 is CASSLSGGPDTQYF. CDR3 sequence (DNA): TGTGCCAGCAGTTTGAGCGGGGGCCCAGATACGCAGTATTTT.

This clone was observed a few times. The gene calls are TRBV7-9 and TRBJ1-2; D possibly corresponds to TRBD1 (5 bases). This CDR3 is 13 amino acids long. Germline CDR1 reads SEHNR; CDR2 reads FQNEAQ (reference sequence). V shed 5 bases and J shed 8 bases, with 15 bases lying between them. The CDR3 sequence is CASSVQGLEGYTF. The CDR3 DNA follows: TGTGCCAGCAGCGTTCAGGGATTAGAGGGCTACACCTTC.

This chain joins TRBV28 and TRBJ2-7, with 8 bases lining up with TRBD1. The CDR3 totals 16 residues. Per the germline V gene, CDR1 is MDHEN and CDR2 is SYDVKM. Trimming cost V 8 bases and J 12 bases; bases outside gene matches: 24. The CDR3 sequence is CASGSWFGRTGPYPYF. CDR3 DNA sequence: TGTGCCAGCGGGTCGTGGTTTGGTCGGACAGGGCCGTATCCGTACTTC.

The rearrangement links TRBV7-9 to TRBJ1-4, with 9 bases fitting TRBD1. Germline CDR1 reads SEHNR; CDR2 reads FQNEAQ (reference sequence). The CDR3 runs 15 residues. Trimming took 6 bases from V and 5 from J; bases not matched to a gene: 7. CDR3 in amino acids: CASRPGQGPNEKLFF. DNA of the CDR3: TGTGCCAGCAGACCGGGACAGGGTCCCAATGAAAAACTGTTTTTT.

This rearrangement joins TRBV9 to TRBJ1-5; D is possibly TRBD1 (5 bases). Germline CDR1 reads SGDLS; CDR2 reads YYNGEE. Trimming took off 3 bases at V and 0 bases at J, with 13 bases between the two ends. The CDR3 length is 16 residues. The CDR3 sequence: CASSADSEFSNQPQHF. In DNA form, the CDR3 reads TGTGCCAGCAGCGCAGACAGTGAGTTTAGCAATCAGCCCCAGCATTTT.

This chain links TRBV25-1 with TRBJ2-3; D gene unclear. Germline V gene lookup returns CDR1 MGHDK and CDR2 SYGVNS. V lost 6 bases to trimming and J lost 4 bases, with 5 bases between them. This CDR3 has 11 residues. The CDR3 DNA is TGTGCCAGCAGGCGGTCAGATACGCAGTATTTT. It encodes CASRRSDTQYF.

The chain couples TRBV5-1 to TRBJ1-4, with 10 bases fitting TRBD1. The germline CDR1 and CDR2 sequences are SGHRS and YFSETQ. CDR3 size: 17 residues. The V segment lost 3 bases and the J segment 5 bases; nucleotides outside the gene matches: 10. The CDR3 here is CASSSGTGAELNEKLFF. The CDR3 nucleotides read TGCGCCAGCAGCTCCGGGACAGGGGCCGAGCTGAATGAAAAACTGTTTTTT.

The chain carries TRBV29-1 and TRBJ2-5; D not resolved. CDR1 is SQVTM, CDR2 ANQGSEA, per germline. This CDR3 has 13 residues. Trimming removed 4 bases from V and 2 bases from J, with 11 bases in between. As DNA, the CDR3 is TGCAGCGTTGCCCCCAGGATGCAAGAGACCCAGTACTTC. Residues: CSVAPRMQETQYF.